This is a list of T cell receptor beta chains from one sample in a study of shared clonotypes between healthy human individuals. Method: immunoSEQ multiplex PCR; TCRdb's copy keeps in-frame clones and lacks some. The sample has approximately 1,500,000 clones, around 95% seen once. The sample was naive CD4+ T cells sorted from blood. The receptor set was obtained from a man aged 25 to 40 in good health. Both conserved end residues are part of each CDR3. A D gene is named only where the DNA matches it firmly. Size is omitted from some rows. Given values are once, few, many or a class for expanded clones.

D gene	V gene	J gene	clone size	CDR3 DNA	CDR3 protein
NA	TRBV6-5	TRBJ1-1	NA	TGTGCCAGCAGTTACTGGGCAGGGGTGGCTGAAGCTTTCTTT	CASSYWAGVAEAFF
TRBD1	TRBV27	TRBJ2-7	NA	TGTGCCAGCAGTGCGGACAGGGGAGAATCCTACGAGCAGTACTTC	CASSADRGESYEQYF
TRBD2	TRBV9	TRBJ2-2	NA	TGTGCCAGCAGCGTAGTTGGTAGCGGGGGGAACACCGGGGAGCTGTTTTTT	CASSVVGSGGNTGELFF
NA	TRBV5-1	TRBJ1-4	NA	TGCGCCAGCAGCTTGGCCCTGTCTCCACAGGGAACTAATGAAAAACTGTTTTTT	CASSLALSPQGTNEKLFF
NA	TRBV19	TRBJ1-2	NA	TGTGCCAGTAGCGGCAGGCCCAATTATGGCTACACCTTC	CASSGRPNYGYTF
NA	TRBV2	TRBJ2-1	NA	TGTGGCTCGGCCTCCTACAATGAGCAGTTCTTC	CGSASYNEQFF
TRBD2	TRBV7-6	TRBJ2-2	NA	TGTGCCAGCAGCTTAGCGCGGACTAGCGGGAGGTCCTGGAGCACCGGGGAGCTGTTTTTT	CASSLARTSGRSWSTGELFF
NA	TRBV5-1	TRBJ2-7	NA	TGCGCCAGCAGCTTGGTTGGGAGCTCCCACGAGCAGTACTTC	CASSLVGSSHEQYF
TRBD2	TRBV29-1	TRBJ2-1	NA	TGCAGCGCCCGGCGAGACGCGGGAGGCCACAATGAGCAGTTCTTC	CSARRDAGGHNEQFF
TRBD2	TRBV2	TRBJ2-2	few	TGTGCCAGCAGCTGGGGACTAGCGGCGAACACCGGGGAGCTGTTTTTT	CASSWGLAANTGELFF
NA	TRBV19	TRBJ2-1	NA	TGTGCCAGTAGTCCCTCCTTTCTTAGGAATGAGCAGTTCTTC	CASSPSFLRNEQFF
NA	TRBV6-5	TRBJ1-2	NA	TGTGCCAGCAGCCCTACTCTGGTGGGGACTCATGGCTACACCTTC	CASSPTLVGTHGYTF
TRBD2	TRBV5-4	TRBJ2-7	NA	TGTGCCAGCAGCACCCGCGGGACTATCCACGAGCAGTACTTC	CASSTRGTIHEQYF
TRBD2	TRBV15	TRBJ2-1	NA	TGTGCCACCAGCAGAGTCTCCGCGGGGGGGAGGAGTGAGCAGTTCTTC	CATSRVSAGGRSEQFF
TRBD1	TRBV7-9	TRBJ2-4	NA	TGTGCCAGCAGCCCGGGACAGGGTGTATTTCAGGGGGCCAAAAACATTCAGTACTTC	CASSPGQGVFQGAKNIQYF
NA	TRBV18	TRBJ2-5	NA	TGTGCCAGCTCCCCATTGAAGGGGGTAGGCAAACAAGAGACCCAGTACTTC	CASSPLKGVGKQETQYF
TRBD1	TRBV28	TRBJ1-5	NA	TGTGCCAGCAGTAGAAACAGGGGGCTAGGGAATCAGCCCCAGCATTTT	CASSRNRGLGNQPQHF
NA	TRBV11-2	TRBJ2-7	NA	TGTGCCAGCAGCTCCGTCGGCCCCCCCTACGAGCAGTACTTC	CASSSVGPPYEQYF
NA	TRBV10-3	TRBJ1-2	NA	TGTGCCACTACGGTGGTGGTAGGCTATGGCTACACCTTC	CATTVVVGYGYTF
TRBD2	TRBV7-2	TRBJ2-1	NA	TGTGCCAGCAGCTTAGACTTGCGGGAGGAGGGGTTCTTC	CASSLDLREEGFF
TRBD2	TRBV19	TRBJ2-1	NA	TGTGCCAGTAGTCCCCTGCGCCTAGCGGGAAGCTCCTACAATGAGCAGTTCTTC	CASSPLRLAGSSYNEQFF
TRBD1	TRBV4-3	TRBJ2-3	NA	TGCGCCAGCAGCCAAGGAGCAGGGGGCGCGGTGGCAGATACGCAGTATTTT	CASSQGAGGAVADTQYF
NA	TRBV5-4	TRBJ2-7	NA	TGTGCCAGCGGAAAGGACAGATCCTACGAGCAGTACTTC	CASGKDRSYEQYF
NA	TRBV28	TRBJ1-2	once	TGTGCCAGCAGTTTAGGGGGAAGGGTCTATGGCTACACCTTC	CASSLGGRVYGYTF
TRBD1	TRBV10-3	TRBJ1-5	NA	TGTGCCATCAGTCCTGGGACAGGGGAGGGCAATCAGCCCCAGCATTTT	CAISPGTGEGNQPQHF
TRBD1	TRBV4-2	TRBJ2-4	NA	TGTGCCAGCAGCCACCTCGGGACAGGGGCGGCCAAAAACATTCAGTACTTC	CASSHLGTGAAKNIQYF
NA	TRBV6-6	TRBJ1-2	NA	TGTGCCAGCAGTTACTCTTTAAAGACAGCTAACTATGGCTACACCTTC	CASSYSLKTANYGYTF
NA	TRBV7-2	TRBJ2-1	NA	TGTGCCAGCAGCTCACAATGGAGGGCCCGGGGACAGACTAATGAGCAGTTCTTC	CASSSQWRARGQTNEQFF
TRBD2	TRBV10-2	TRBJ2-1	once	TGCGCCAGCACGGACGAGGGAGGGTACAATGAGCAGTTCTTC	CASTDEGGYNEQFF
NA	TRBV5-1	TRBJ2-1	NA	TGCGCCAGCAGCCGGACTCGCGGCGGGGAGCAGTTCTTC	CASSRTRGGEQFF
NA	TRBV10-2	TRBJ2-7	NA	TGCGCCAGCAGGAGAGGGGAGAGCTCCTACGAGCAGTACTTC	CASRRGESSYEQYF
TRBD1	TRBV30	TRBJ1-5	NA	TGTGCCTGCATTCCCGTAACAGGGGAAAATCAGCCCCAGCATTTT	CACIPVTGENQPQHF
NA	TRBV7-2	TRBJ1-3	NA	TGTGCCAGCAGCCCGGACGGTCACTCTGGAAACACCATATATTTT	CASSPDGHSGNTIYF
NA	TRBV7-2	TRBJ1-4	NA	TGTGCCAGCAGCTTAGGGCCGGCGGGACAACCCACTAATGAAAAACTGTTTTTT	CASSLGPAGQPTNEKLFF
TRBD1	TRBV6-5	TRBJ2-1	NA	TGTGCCAGCAGTTACCTTGACAGGGGGTCCTACAATGAGCAGTTCTTC	CASSYLDRGSYNEQFF
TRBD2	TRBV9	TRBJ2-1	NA	TGTGCCAGCAGCGTACGAGCGAGACTAGCGGACAATGAGCAGTTCTTC	CASSVRARLADNEQFF
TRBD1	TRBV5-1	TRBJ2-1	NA	TGCGCCAGCAGTTTACTACAGGGGAACAATGAGCAGTTCTTC	CASSLLQGNNEQFF
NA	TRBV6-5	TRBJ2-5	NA	TGTGCCAGCAGTTACGGGATAGCGGAGACCCAGTACTTC	CASSYGIAETQYF
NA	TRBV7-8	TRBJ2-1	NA	TGTGCCAGCAGCTTAATACAGCTGAGCTCCTACAATGAGCAGTTCTTC	CASSLIQLSSYNEQFF
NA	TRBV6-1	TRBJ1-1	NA	TGTGCCGCTAAAGCCGGCGAGGATACTGAAGCTTTCTTT	CAAKAGEDTEAFF
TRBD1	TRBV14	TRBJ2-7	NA	TGTGCCAGCAGCCAAGAAGACAGGGGAGCCTACGAGCAGTACTTC	CASSQEDRGAYEQYF
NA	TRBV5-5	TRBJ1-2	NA	TGTGCCAGCAGCCCTACAACTAACTATGGCTACACCTTC	CASSPTTNYGYTF
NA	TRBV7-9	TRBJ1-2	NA	TGTGCCAGCAGCATCGGCCCTAACTATGGCTACACCTTC	CASSIGPNYGYTF
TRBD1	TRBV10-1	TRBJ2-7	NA	TGCGCCAGCAGTGAGTGGGACAGTGGATCCGAGCAGTACTTC	CASSEWDSGSEQYF
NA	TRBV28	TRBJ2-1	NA	TGTGCCAGCAGTTTATTATTGGGAGAGCAGTTCTTC	CASSLLLGEQFF
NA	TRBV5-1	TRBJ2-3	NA	TGCGCCAGCCGCGAAACAGGGACGGCCGCAGATACGCAGTATTTT	CASRETGTAADTQYF
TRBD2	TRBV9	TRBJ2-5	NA	TGTGCCAGCAGCGCACCGGGACTAGCGGGAGCTGAGACCCAGTACTTC	CASSAPGLAGAETQYF
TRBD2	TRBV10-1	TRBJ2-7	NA	TGCGCCAGCAGTGAGACCTCTAGCGGGAGGACGTACTTC	CASSETSSGRTYF
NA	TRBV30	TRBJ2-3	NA	TGTGCCTGGACTGCGGGATACACAGATACGCAGTATTTT	CAWTAGYTDTQYF
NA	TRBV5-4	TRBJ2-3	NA	TGTGCCAGCACGGGACCGACAGTTTTCACAGATACGCAGTATTTT	CASTGPTVFTDTQYF
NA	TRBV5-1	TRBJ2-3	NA	TGCGCCAGCAGAGCACAGGGACCTAGCACAGATACGCAGTATTTT	CASRAQGPSTDTQYF
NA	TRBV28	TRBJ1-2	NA	TGTGCCAGCACCCTAGGGGGTCTGAGAGGGAGGAGTTTTGGCTACACCTTC	CASTLGGLRGRSFGYTF
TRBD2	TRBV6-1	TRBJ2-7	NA	TGTGCCAGCACTTCTCAAAGCGGGAGGGCTGGAGAGCAGTACTTC	CASTSQSGRAGEQYF
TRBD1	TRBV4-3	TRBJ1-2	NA	TGCGCCAGCAGCCGCAAGACAGGGGGGGACTATGGCTACACCTTC	CASSRKTGGDYGYTF
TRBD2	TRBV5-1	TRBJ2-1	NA	TGCGCCAGCGCCCTAGCGGGAGCCCTCCCCTACAATGAGCAGTTCTTC	CASALAGALPYNEQFF
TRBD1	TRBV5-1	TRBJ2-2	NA	TGCGCCAGCAGCTTGGTGGGACAGTTCACCGGGGAGCTGTTTTTT	CASSLVGQFTGELFF
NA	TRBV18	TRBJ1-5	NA	TGTGCCAGCTCCGCGGAGGGATCGCGGCAGCCCCAGCATTTT	CASSAEGSRQPQHF
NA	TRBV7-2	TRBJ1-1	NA	TGTGCCAGCAGTCTAGAGTGGGCAGGGCTGATGAACACTGAAGCTTTCTTT	CASSLEWAGLMNTEAFF
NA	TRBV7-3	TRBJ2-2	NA	TGTGCCAGCAGCTTAAGCCTCTTGGGGGAGAGGCACACCGGGGAGCTGTTTTTT	CASSLSLLGERHTGELFF
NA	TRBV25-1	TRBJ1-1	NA	TGTGCCAGCAGTGGCTTCGGTTTCGGGAACACTGAAGCTTTCTTT	CASSGFGFGNTEAFF